This T cell receptor (beta chain) came from a study of radiotherapy plus CTLA-4 blockade in lung cancer. Across the study: Objective responses occurred in roughly 20% of patients; about 31% had disease control. Overall study findings and caveats: Early shifts in blood T cell clones, with interferon-beta, reportedly predicted response best.

Regarding this clone: The antigen is unknown.

The table came from immunoSEQ multiplex PCR; TCRdb's copy has only in-frame clones and leaves some out. This sample has approximately 28,000 clones, with roughly three quarters found just once. Germline V gene data show CDR1 as SGHVS and CDR2 as FNYEAQ. Trimming took off 6 bases at V and 4 bases at J, with 16 bases between the two ends. The CDR3 length is 15 residues. The sample consisted of peripheral blood, taken from a patient treated with radiotherapy plus ipilimumab. This clonotype was sampled from a human donor with non-small cell lung cancer that progressed on radiotherapy plus ipilimumab. This chain joins TRBV7-6 and TRBJ2-1, with D perhaps matching TRBD2 (5 bases). For the CDR3, the DNA is TGTGCCAGCAGTTTGTACCCCCCGGGGTACAATGAGCAGTTCTTC. Protein product: CASSLYPPGYNEQFF.